This T cell receptor beta chain was recorded in a study of cytomegalovirus exposure and HLA in healthy donors (TCRdb year 2017). About the investigation overall: An earlier analysis of roughly 570 of the donors reported approximately 260 Gb of sequence data and 117 million unique TCR beta sequences obtained from around 190 million T cells. An early release covering more than 500 HLA-typed donors comprised approximately 300 gigabases of sequencing data and 85 million or so unique TCR sequences. Among the roughly 430 genotyped donors, approximately 77% belonged to the genetic ancestry cluster associated with self-reported Caucasian donors. The study was designed to test whether signatures of past pathogen exposure could be identified by cataloging public T cell receptors. Using immunosequencing, the study profiled T cell repertoires from about 610 subjects and related those repertoires to cytomegalovirus serostatus. In addition to the first cohort of 500 to 850 subjects, a separate validation cohort of 120 different subjects was used. To predict cytomegalovirus infection status, the study combined high-throughput TCR immunosequencing, statistical association of individual TCRs with disease status, and machine learning. To study patterns of TCR occurrence, a later analysis re-analyzed previously published TCR beta repertoires from 700 or so donors and added high-resolution HLA genotyping. In the later analysis, no new phenotypic data were used to find candidate immune exposures; instead, reliance was placed on TCR beta sequences and their occurrence across donors. An earlier analysis of 587 of the donors applied high-throughput TCR beta sequencing to assess whether each TCR beta V gene segment acted as functional or pseudogenic. Donor age, sex, ethnicity and CMV serostatus were compiled together with the repertoire data. In a later genetic analysis, genome-wide SNP genotypes for about 55% of the roughly 700 donors were used, and that subset was treated as a discovery cohort. All discovery cohort repertoires had been generated using a single sequencing platform. HLA typing covered class I and class II loci at four-digit resolution. The number of donors typed differed by locus, with about 629-630 for A, B, C, DRB1 and DQB1, roughly 520 for DQA1, about 610 for DPA1, and some 440 for DPB1. Five DR-DQ haplotypes were treated as single units for association and clustering because of strong linkage in the cohort. Among some 400 genotyped donors of the cohort, an average of around 240,000 unique TCR beta nucleotide sequences was sequenced per donor, of which 15% to 20% were non-productive.

The cohort consisted of hundreds of healthy bone marrow donors. Cohort members were all nominally healthy when sampled, although unrecorded immune exposures were likely present. The donor tested CMV seronegative, placing the donor among the roughly 340 seronegative members of the cohort. Each donor provided a peripheral blood sample, and peripheral blood mononuclear cells were used for TCR beta sequencing. Genomic DNA extraction from the blood cell samples was performed with the Qiagen DNeasy Blood Extraction Kit. Library generation was performed with the immunoSEQ multiplex PCR assay. For the multiplex PCR, a mixture combining 60 forward primers for TCR Vbeta segments and 13 reverse primers for TCR Jbeta segments was used. The CDR3 region of rearranged TCR beta genes was amplified from genomic DNA with a multiplex PCR assay. The Illumina HiSeq System was used to sequence the amplified TCR beta libraries as 87-base-pair reads. The source study handled its data this way. In a later analysis, tens of millions of unique TCR beta chains were counted across the 500 to 700 repertoires, and around 11 million of these chains were shared by at least two donors. Raw reads were error-corrected and collapsed into unique sequences with a nearest-neighbor algorithm that merged closely related sequences to remove PCR and sequencing errors. Alignment of CDR3 sequences to IMGT reference sequences was used to assign V, D and J gene segments. For a sequence to be retained, a match of at least six nucleotides to both a V gene segment and a J gene segment was required. Rearrangements were called productive when the CDR3 lacked stop codons and stayed in frame with V and J; all others were non-productive. Following IMGT convention, CDR3 was defined as the stretch from the second conserved V-encoded cysteine up to the conserved J-encoded phenylalanine. The earlier analysis of 587 of the donors excluded sequences that lacked an unambiguous match to a single V gene segment. In an earlier analysis of a few hundred of the donors, V segments were called functional above 56.7% productive rearrangements and were called segregating when the between-donor standard deviation exceeded 5%. To diagnose cytomegalovirus status from the catalog of TCR beta chain sequences, a statistical classification framework was built. A later analysis assigned V and J genes by comparing TCR nucleotide sequences with IMGT/GENE-DB human TR gene sequences. A later analysis assigned CDR3 sequences and most-parsimonious VDJ recombination scenarios with the TCRdist pipeline. In a later analysis, every TCR beta chain was defined by the combination of its CDR3 amino acid sequence and its V-gene family, and reads without a unique V-gene family were dropped. A later analysis removed roughly 590 highly shared, low-generation-probability nucleotide sequences to deal with suspected cross-contamination and a sequencing artifact. A later analysis calculated a clonal expansion index for each public chain from normalized within-repertoire ranks of inferred template counts. In a later analysis, generation probabilities were computed with a VDJ recombination model fitted to out-of-frame rearrangements, and the resulting probabilities were checked against IGoR. In a later analysis, TCR-TCR, TCR-HLA and TCR-CMV co-occurrence was scored with hypergeometric tests, and a repertoire-size bias correction was applied to TCR pairs. To estimate false discovery rates, a later analysis permuted the HLA or CMV assignments 20 times. In a later analysis, co-occurring TCRs were grouped using DBSCAN, with TCRdist sequence similarity added in when clustering inside HLA-allele-positive subsets. Repertoires with fewer than 30,000 or more than 120,000 public chains were left out of co-occurrence clustering, as were five repertoires with anomalous nucleotide sharing. What TCRdb holds here is the immuneACCESS table cut down to in-frame rearrangements. Part of the clones is not present; checked against another copy, under half of the missing clones reflect an unresolved V gene, and the others are unexplained. D and trimming were read from the DNA, whereas the V and J calls and clone size are those reported in that table. The sample has about 120,000 clones on record, around 81% of them singletons. The biggest ten clones account for 2% to 2.5% of the sample.

Points on this clone: Its antigen is not yet known. No base quality information exists; no much larger clone differs at one position.

Clipping removes 4 bases from V and 2 bases from J, with 3 as the unmatched junction base count. From cysteine to phenylalanine, the CDR3 is 15 amino acids long. Only the CDR3 portion is preserved as DNA: 45 bases, with reading frame beginning at the first base. CDR1 and CDR2, per the germline V gene, are SGHDN and FVKESK. Here is what the overall study found, with its caveats: In a later analysis, 15,000 to 20,000 TCR beta sequences were associated with specific HLA alleles at a false discovery rate of 0.05. While some public TCRs were present in many individuals, most TCR sequences turned up only very rarely across donors. Most CMV-associated TCR beta chains appeared to be HLA-restricted in a later analysis, and the HLA associations seemed to be driven largely by CMV exposure. V-gene and J-gene trimming of TCR beta chains was associated with a missense DCLRE1C variant in a later genetic analysis, and the association was replicated in an independent cohort. In a later analysis, HLA-associated TCR beta chains were found to be more clonally expanded and to have lower generation probabilities than equally common non-associated chains. Strong co-occurrence of HLA alleles, especially DR and DQ, made assigning TCR associations to individual alleles difficult. The study listed 150 to 200 TCR beta chains as associated with cytomegalovirus. The authors suggested that the approach could potentially be generalized to other disease states and immunological phenotypes. This cohort had only TCR beta chains sequenced, and the lack of alpha or paired-chain data limited which features could be detected. Broadly in line with IMGT annotations, most TCR beta V segments showed up in productive rearrangements about 87% or about 30% of the time in an earlier analysis of around 550 of the donors. A later analysis reported that several top co-occurrence clusters appeared linked to parvovirus B19, influenza, CMV and Epstein-Barr virus. The earlier analysis of almost 600 of the donors excluded seventeen rarely observed V segments, including chromosome 9 orphons, because counts were too low. The classifier was reported to diagnose cytomegalovirus status with high specificity and sensitivity in both the original cohort and the validation cohort. The only immune exposure information available for the cohort was CMV serostatus. In a later genetic analysis, fewer N-insertions in productive TCRs were reported among donors in an Asian-associated ancestry cluster than the roughly 700-donor mean. In vitro tests confirmed that three of the cytomegalovirus-associated TCR beta chains recognize cytomegalovirus antigens. A later analysis found that TCR association rates varied across HLA loci, with DRB1 alleles showing the most associated TCRs and HLA-C alleles the fewest. Correlated functional status among segregating V segments might be attributable to linkage disequilibrium, but an unknown experimental factor could not be ruled out. Because HLA typing was missing for some donors at each locus, association tests included only the typed subset. A further reported finding was that TCR beta sequences accurately predicted the HLA-A and HLA-B alleles for most subjects in the first cohort. Because the 87-base-pair reads could not distinguish some IMGT-functional V segments, including TRBV6-2 and TRBV6-3, those segments were excluded. A cluster of highly shared sequence variants was judged likely to be a technical artifact of the sequencing pipeline. Presence/absence analyses assumed roughly uniform sequencing depth across donors, an assumption that may not hold.

Sequencing was done on a sample of PBMCs. This TCR was recovered from a woman in her 40s in good health and CMV-seronegative. This sequence uses TRBV14 and TRBJ2-1; the central 9 bases match TRBD2. The DNA reads as follows: TGTGCCAGCAGCCGGGGACTAGCACCCTACAATGAGCAGTTCTTC. Translated, it reads CASSRGLAPYNEQFF.